This is a list of T cell receptor beta chains from one sample in a study of Graves' ophthalmopathy and Graves' hyperthyroidism. TCRdb redid the calling of the multiplex PCR reads with MiXCR, one entry per CDR3 protein. The repertoire holds some 1.1 million distinct CDR3 sequences, with about 38% as singletons. Specimen: peripheral blood or thyroid tissue (not recorded which). The receptor source for this set is an adult man with Graves' hyperthyroidism. Both conserved end residues are part of each CDR3. The D gene is left open where the match is weak. For some rows the clone size is stated as once, few or many, or as a class when expanded; others skip it.

size: many
D: .
J: TRBJ2-7
V: TRBV7-2
DNA: TGTGCCAGCAGCTACGGGTACCAAATGCAGCAGTACTTC
CDR3: CASSYGYQMQQYF

size: .
D: .
J: TRBJ2-6
V: TRBV25-1
DNA: TGTGCCAGCAGTGCGACAACTCTGAACACTGAAGCTTTC
CDR3: CASSATTLNTEAF

size: .
D: .
J: TRBJ2-5
V: TRBV12-3/TRBV12-4
DNA: TGTGCCAGCAGTTACTCGATCGGGGAAACACAAGAGGCCCAGTACTTC
CDR3: CASSYSIGETQEAQYF

size: .
D: TRBD1
J: TRBJ2-7
V: TRBV7-9
DNA: TGTGCCAGCAGCTTGCGGCTAGACAGGGGGCCTACCTACGAGCAGTACTTC
CDR3: CASSLRLDRGPTYEQYF

size: .
D: .
J: TRBJ1-5
V: TRBV7-2
DNA: TGTGCCAGCAGCCAAGATTTCGGGGGGCCAAATCAGCCCCAGCATTTT
CDR3: CASSQDFGGPNQPQHF

size: many
D: .
J: TRBJ1-3
V: TRBV20-1
DNA: TGCAGTGCTTCAACGACAGACACCTCTGGAAACACCATATATTTT
CDR3: CSASTTDTSGNTIYF

size: few
D: TRBD2
J: TRBJ2-7
V: TRBV7-9
DNA: TGTGCCAGCAGCCCCCCTAGCGGGAGTACAGACGAGCAGTACTTC
CDR3: CASSPPSGSTDEQYF

size: .
D: TRBD2
J: TRBJ2-5
V: TRBV6-2/TRBV6-3
DNA: TGTGCCAGCAGTCCCGGACTAGCGGGATGGGGAGAGACCCAGTACTTC
CDR3: CASSPGLAGWGETQYF

size: many
D: TRBD2
J: TRBJ2-7
V: TRBV10-3
DNA: TGTGCCATCAGTGAGAGGGCGGGAGAGGTCTACGAGCAGTACTTC
CDR3: CAISERAGEVYEQYF

size: .
D: .
J: TRBJ1-5
V: TRBV20-1
DNA: TGCAGTGCTGCGGACGGAGATAGCAATCAGCCCCAGCATTTT
CDR3: CSAADGDSNQPQHF

size: many
D: .
J: TRBJ1-5
V: TRBV11-2
DNA: TGTGCCAGCAGTATCGGACAGACAAATCAGCCCCAGCATTTT
CDR3: CASSIGQTNQPQHF

size: .
D: .
J: TRBJ2-5
V: TRBV12-3/TRBV12-4
DNA: TGTGCCAGCAGTTCCATCCCGGGAGTTGAAGAGACCCAGTACTTC
CDR3: CASSSIPGVEETQYF

size: many
D: TRBD1
J: TRBJ1-4
V: TRBV20-1
DNA: TGCAGTGCCCGTACGACAGGGGGCCTTGGGAAACTGTTTTTT
CDR3: CSARTTGGLGKLFF

size: .
D: .
J: TRBJ2-2
V: TRBV20-1
DNA: TGCAGTGCCAGCAGAAGACAGGCGTCGAACACCGGGGAGCTGTTTTTT
CDR3: CSASRRQASNTGELFF

size: .
D: .
J: TRBJ2-7
V: TRBV15
DNA: TGTGCCACCGGCAGAGAGTCGGAGGCGGGATACTCCTACGAGCAGTACTTC
CDR3: CATGRESEAGYSYEQYF

size: .
D: .
J: TRBJ1-5
V: TRBV15
DNA: TGTGCCACCAGCAGCCATACAGGGTTCAATCAGCCCCAGCATTTT
CDR3: CATSSHTGFNQPQHF

size: many
D: TRBD2
J: TRBJ2-7
V: TRBV9
DNA: TGTGCCAACGGCAGCGGACTAGCCTACGAGCAGTACTTC
CDR3: CANGSGLAYEQYF

size: .
D: TRBD2
J: TRBJ2-7
V: TRBV24-1
DNA: TGTGCCACCAGTGCTCGGACTAGCGGAAGCTCCTACGAGCAGTACTTC
CDR3: CATSARTSGSSYEQYF

size: many
D: .
J: TRBJ1-3
V: TRBV7-8
DNA: TGTGCCAGCAGACCTGAGTCCGGATCCGGAAACACCATATATTTT
CDR3: CASRPESGSGNTIYF

size: .
D: .
J: TRBJ2-7
V: TRBV10-2
DNA: TGCGCCAGCAGTACCGACACGACCCAGGGGCAGTACTTC
CDR3: CASSTDTTQGQYF

size: .
D: .
J: TRBJ2-2
V: TRBV20-1
DNA: TGCAGTGCTAGAGAGGTTAGGGCCGGGGAGCTGTTTTTT
CDR3: CSAREVRAGELFF

size: .
D: TRBD2
J: TRBJ2-7
V: TRBV20-1
DNA: TGCAGTGCCGGGACTAGCGGGAGGGCCCGCTCCTACGAGCAGTACTTC
CDR3: CSAGTSGRARSYEQYF

size: .
D: .
J: TRBJ2-7
V: TRBV29-1
DNA: TGCAGTGCTTATCGGACTAACGGCTACGAGCAGTACTTC
CDR3: CSAYRTNGYEQYF

size: few
D: TRBD2
J: TRBJ2-2
V: TRBV9
DNA: TGTGCCAGCAGCGTAGAACTAGCGGGGGCTTCGAACACCGGGGAGCTGTTTTTT
CDR3: CASSVELAGASNTGELFF

size: .
D: .
J: TRBJ1-5
V: TRBV12-3/TRBV12-4
DNA: TGTGCCAGCAGTCTTAGGATGGAGGGGCGTTTTCCCCAGCATTTT
CDR3: CASSLRMEGRFPQHF

size: few
D: .
J: TRBJ2-7
V: TRBV7-8
DNA: TGTGCCAGCAGCCCCGGGTACAATTTTTACGAGCAGTACTTC
CDR3: CASSPGYNFYEQYF

size: .
D: TRBD1
J: TRBJ2-2
V: TRBV19
DNA: TGTGCCAGTAGTTCGGGGACGACAGGGAGTTTT
CDR3: CASSSGTTGSF

size: many
D: .
J: TRBJ1-4
V: TRBV11-2
DNA: TGTGCCAGCAGCTTAGTGCGGACACCTGAAAAACTGTTTTTT
CDR3: CASSLVRTPEKLFF

size: .
D: .
J: TRBJ1-2
V: TRBV6-2/TRBV6-3
DNA: TGTGCCAGCAGCCCCGCATGGAAGTATGGCTATGGCTACACCTTC
CDR3: CASSPAWKYGYGYTF

size: few
D: TRBD2
J: TRBJ2-7
V: TRBV5-8
DNA: TGTGCCAGCAGCCCAGGGACTAGCGGGGGGGTTTTGGAGCAGTACTTC
CDR3: CASSPGTSGGVLEQYF

size: few
D: .
J: TRBJ1-2
V: TRBV11-2
DNA: TGTGCCAGCAGACAATCCGGGTTTCAGTATGGCTACACCTTC
CDR3: CASRQSGFQYGYTF

size: .
D: TRBD1
J: TRBJ1-6
V: TRBV11-2
DNA: TGTGCCAGCAGCTACAATCAGGGGGGTAGATCACCCCTCCACTTT
CDR3: CASSYNQGGRSPLHF

size: .
D: .
J: TRBJ2-7
V: TRBV10-2
DNA: TGCGCCGGCAGTGAGCCGGACGGCTCCTACGAGCAGTACTTC
CDR3: CAGSEPDGSYEQYF

size: few
D: .
J: TRBJ2-3
V: TRBV15
DNA: TGTGCCACCAGCAGAGATCATGGTTCAGATACGCAGTATTTT
CDR3: CATSRDHGSDTQYF

size: few
D: .
J: TRBJ1-1
V: TRBV7-9
DNA: TGTGCCAGCAGCTTAGAAGGCCGAAGAGCTTTCTTT
CDR3: CASSLEGRRAFF

size: .
D: TRBD2
J: TRBJ2-7
V: TRBV5-1
DNA: TGCGCCAGCCACGGTAGCGGGGGCCCGCGACTTGCCTCCTACGAGCAGTACTTC
CDR3: CASHGSGGPRLASYEQYF

size: .
D: TRBD1
J: TRBJ1-6
V: TRBV15
DNA: TGTGCCACCGAGAGGGACAGGGATTATTCACCCCTCCACTTT
CDR3: CATERDRDYSPLHF

size: few
D: TRBD2
J: TRBJ2-6
V: TRBV29-1
DNA: TGCAGCGTTGAGCGGGGGGCTAACGTCCTGACTTTC
CDR3: CSVERGANVLTF

size: many
D: .
J: TRBJ1-1
V: TRBV19
DNA: TGTGCCAGTAGTCCGACGACAGCCAACACTGAAGCTTTCTTT
CDR3: CASSPTTANTEAFF

size: many
D: .
J: TRBJ2-7
V: TRBV20-1
DNA: TGCAGTGGGGGCAGCTCCAACTACGAGCAGTACTTC
CDR3: CSGGSSNYEQYF

size: many
D: .
J: TRBJ2-2
V: TRBV5-1
DNA: TGCGCCAGCAGCTTGGAGTGGGGGGAGCTGTTTTTT
CDR3: CASSLEWGELFF

size: .
D: .
J: TRBJ1-1
V: TRBV19
DNA: TGTGCCAGTAGTATAGGAGGTTGGGCAGCAATGAACACTGAAGCTTTCTTT
CDR3: CASSIGGWAAMNTEAFF

size: few
D: .
J: TRBJ1-2
V: TRBV20-1
DNA: TGCAGTACTATATCCGGGGGTCTCTATGGCTACACCTTC
CDR3: CSTISGGLYGYTF

size: many
D: .
J: TRBJ1-6
V: TRBV7-9
DNA: TGTGCCAGCAGCTTAGGGGACCGTGCAATCGGTTCACCCCTCCACTTT
CDR3: CASSLGDRAIGSPLHF

size: .
D: .
J: TRBJ1-6
V: TRBV29-1
DNA: TGCAGCGTTGAAGATCGGGGAACGAGCTCCTATAATTCACCCCTCCACTTT
CDR3: CSVEDRGTSSYNSPLHF

size: .
D: .
J: TRBJ1-1
V: TRBV2
DNA: TGTGCCAGCAGTAAGGGACGCTTGACTGAAGCTTTCTTT
CDR3: CASSKGRLTEAFF

size: .
D: TRBD2
J: TRBJ2-5
V: TRBV11-2
DNA: TGTGCCAGCAGCTTAGATCTTATATCCGGGACTAGCGGAAAAGAGACCCAGTACTTC
CDR3: CASSLDLISGTSGKETQYF

size: few
D: TRBD1
J: TRBJ1-1
V: TRBV5-1
DNA: TGCGCCAGCAGACCGGGACAGGGAGGCATGAACACTGAAGCTTTCTTT
CDR3: CASRPGQGGMNTEAFF

size: many
D: .
J: TRBJ1-1
V: TRBV5-1
DNA: TGCGCCAGCAGCTTGGTAGGCGGGGCGAACACTGAAGCTTTCTTT
CDR3: CASSLVGGANTEAFF

size: few
D: TRBD1
J: TRBJ1-4
V: TRBV20-1
DNA: TGCAGTGCCAACCGGGACAGTACTGAAAAACTGTTTTTT
CDR3: CSANRDSTEKLFF

size: many
D: TRBD2
J: TRBJ2-7
V: TRBV20-1
DNA: TGCAGTGCCGCGGGGACTAGCTCCTACGAGCAGTACTTC
CDR3: CSAAGTSSYEQYF

size: many
D: .
J: TRBJ1-2
V: TRBV12-3/TRBV12-4
DNA: TGTGCCAGCTCACCATTGGACAGCTATGGCTACACCTTC
CDR3: CASSPLDSYGYTF

size: many
D: TRBD1
J: TRBJ1-1
V: TRBV7-8
DNA: TGTGCCAGCAGCTCACGGACAGGCGCTAACACTGAAGCTTTCTTT
CDR3: CASSSRTGANTEAFF

size: .
D: TRBD1
J: TRBJ1-2
V: TRBV29-1
DNA: TGCAGCCAAGATCAGGGACAGGGATATGGCTACACCTTC
CDR3: CSQDQGQGYGYTF

size: .
D: .
J: TRBJ1-1
V: TRBV6-2/TRBV6-3
DNA: TGTGCCAGCAGTACTCGGCCCCGGAGGTCTGAAGCTTTCTTT
CDR3: CASSTRPRRSEAFF

size: few
D: .
J: TRBJ1-4
V: TRBV4-3
DNA: TGCGCCAGCAGCCAAGTTGGCGGAATTACGGGTGAAAAACTGTTTTTT
CDR3: CASSQVGGITGEKLFF

size: many
D: .
J: TRBJ2-7
V: TRBV5-1
DNA: TGCGCCAGCAGCGGCGGGACTCAAGGGTTTCGCGAGCAGTACTTC
CDR3: CASSGGTQGFREQYF